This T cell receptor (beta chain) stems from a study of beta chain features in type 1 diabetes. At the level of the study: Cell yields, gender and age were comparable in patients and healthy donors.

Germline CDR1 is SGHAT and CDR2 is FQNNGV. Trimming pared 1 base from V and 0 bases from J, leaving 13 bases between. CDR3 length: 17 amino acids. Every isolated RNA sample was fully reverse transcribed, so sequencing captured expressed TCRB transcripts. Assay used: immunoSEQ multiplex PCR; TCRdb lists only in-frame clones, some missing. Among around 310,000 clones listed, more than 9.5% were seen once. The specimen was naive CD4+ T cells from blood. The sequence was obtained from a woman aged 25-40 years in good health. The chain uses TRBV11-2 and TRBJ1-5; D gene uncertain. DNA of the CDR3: TGTGCCAGCAGCTTAGGATCTCGGAGGTATAGCAATCAGCCCCAGCATTTT. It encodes CASSLGSRRYSNQPQHF.